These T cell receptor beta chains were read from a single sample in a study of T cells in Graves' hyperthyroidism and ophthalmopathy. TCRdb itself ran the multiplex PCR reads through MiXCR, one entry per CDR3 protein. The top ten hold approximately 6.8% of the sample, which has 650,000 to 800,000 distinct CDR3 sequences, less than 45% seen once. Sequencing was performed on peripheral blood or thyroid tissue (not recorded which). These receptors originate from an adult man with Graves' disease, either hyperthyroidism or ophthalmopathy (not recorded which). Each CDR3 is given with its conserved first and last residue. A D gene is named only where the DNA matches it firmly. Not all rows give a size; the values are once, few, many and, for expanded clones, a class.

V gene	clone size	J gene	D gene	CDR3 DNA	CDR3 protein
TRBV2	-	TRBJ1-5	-	TGTGCCAGCAGTGAAGGAGGGGCTCGGCAGCCCCAGCATTTT	CASSEGGARQPQHF
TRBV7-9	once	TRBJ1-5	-	TGTGCCGGCAGCCAAGGGGACCAGCCCCAGCATTTT	CAGSQGDQPQHF
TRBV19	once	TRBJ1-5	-	TGTGCCAGTGACCTTTATAGCAATCAGCCCCAGCATTTT	CASDLYSNQPQHF
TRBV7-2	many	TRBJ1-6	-	TGTGCCAGCAGCATCCTAGGACCCGTAAATAATTCACCCCTCCACTTT	CASSILGPVNNSPLHF
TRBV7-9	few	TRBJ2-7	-	TGTGCCAGCAGCCTCGGCCAGCAGGGCTACGAGCAGTACTTC	CASSLGQQGYEQYF
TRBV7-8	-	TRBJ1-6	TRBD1	TGCGCCAGCACCCTGACAGGGAAAAATAATTCACCCCTCCACTTT	CASTLTGKNNSPLHF
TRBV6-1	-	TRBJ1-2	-	TGTGCCAGCAGTCGTCGGCGGGAGACCTATGGCTACACCTTC	CASSRRRETYGYTF
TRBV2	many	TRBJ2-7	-	TGTGCCAGCAGTCGGACGGCCGAGGGGGAGCAGTACTTC	CASSRTAEGEQYF
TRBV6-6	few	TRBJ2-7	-	TGTGCCAGCAGTTACTCGGCAGGGAACGAGCAGTACTTC	CASSYSAGNEQYF
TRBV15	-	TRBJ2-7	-	TGTGCCACCAGCAGCAAAACAGGGACCTCCTACGAGCAGTACTTC	CATSSKTGTSYEQYF
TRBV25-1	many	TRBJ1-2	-	TGTGCCAGCAGTGATACACTCACCTATGGCTACACCTTC	CASSDTLTYGYTF
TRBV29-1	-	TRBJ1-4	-	TGCAGCGTTGAAGTACAGGGAAACAATGAAAAACTGTTTTTT	CSVEVQGNNEKLFF
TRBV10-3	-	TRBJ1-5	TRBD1	TGTGCCAGCTCACAAGACAGGGCGGATCAGCCCCAGCATTTT	CASSQDRADQPQHF
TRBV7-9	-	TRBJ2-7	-	TGTGCCAGCAGTGGAGTAATCCCCTACGAGCAGTACTTC	CASSGVIPYEQYF
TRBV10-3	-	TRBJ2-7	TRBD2	TGTGCCATCAGACCCCCCGGGAGGAGGTACGAGCAGTACTTC	CAIRPPGRRYEQYF
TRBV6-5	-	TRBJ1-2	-	TGTGCCAGCAGTTACTCGGCGCAGGGCAACTATGGCTACACCTTC	CASSYSAQGNYGYTF